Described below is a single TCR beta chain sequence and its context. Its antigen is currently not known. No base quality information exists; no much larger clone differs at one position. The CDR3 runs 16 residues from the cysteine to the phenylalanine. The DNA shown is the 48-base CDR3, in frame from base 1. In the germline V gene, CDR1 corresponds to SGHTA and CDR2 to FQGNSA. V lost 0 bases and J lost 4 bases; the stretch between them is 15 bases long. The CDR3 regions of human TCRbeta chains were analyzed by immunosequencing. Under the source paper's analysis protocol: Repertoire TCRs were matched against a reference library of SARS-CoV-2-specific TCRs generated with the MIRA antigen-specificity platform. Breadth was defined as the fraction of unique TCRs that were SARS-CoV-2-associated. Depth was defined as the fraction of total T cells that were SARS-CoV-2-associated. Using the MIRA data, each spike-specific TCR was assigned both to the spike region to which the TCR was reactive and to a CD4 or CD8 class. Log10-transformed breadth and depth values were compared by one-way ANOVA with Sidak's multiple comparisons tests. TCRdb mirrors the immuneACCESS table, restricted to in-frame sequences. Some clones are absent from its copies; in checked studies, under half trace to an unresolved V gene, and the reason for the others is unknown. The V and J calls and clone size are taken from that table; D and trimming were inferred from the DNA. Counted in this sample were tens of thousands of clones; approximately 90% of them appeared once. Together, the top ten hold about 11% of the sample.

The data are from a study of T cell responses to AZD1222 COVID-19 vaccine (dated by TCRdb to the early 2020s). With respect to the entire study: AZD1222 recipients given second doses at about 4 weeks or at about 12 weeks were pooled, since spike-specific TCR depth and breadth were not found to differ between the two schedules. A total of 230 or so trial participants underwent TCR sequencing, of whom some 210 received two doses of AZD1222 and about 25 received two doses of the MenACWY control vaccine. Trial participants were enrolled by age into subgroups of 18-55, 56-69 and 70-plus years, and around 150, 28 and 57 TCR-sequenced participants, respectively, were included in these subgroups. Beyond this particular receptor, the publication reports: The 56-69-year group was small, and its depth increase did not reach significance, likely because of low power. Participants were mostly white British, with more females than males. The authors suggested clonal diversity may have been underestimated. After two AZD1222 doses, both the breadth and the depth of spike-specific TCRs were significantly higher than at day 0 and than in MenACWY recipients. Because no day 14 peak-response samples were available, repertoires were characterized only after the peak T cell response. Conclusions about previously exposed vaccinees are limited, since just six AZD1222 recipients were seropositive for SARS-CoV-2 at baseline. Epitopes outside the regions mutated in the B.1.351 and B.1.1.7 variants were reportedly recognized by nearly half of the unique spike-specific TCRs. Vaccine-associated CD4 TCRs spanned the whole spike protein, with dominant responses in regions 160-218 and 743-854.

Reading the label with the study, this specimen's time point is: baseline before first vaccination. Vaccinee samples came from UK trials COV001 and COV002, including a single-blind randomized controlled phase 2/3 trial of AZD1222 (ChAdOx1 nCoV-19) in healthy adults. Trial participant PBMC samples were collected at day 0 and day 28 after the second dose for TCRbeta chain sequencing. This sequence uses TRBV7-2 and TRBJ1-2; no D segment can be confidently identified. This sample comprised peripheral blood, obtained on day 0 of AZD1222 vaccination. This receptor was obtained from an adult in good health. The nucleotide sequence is TGTGCCAGCAGCTTAGCCCTCGGGGAGGGTGTCTATGGCTACACCTTC. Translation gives CASSLALGEGVYGYTF.